Listed below are T cell receptor beta chains from one sample, sequenced in a study of blood T cell repertoires in COVID-19. Sequenced by immunoSEQ multiplex PCR; TCRdb stores in-frame clones only, minus some. The sample has 6,000 to 7,000 clones, roughly 88% seen once. Input material: peripheral blood. The source is a human donor with active COVID-19. The donor label of this sample is uncertain. The CDR3 runs from the conserved cysteine through the conserved F or W. The order of the fields is clone size, V gene, CDR3 protein. The size field is filled for only some rows; it gives once, few, many or a size class.

>-|TRBV5-4
CASSLGGGGVGYGYTF
>-|TRBV6-5
CASRSGYEQYF
>-|TRBV5-5
CASSLGDSLGDTQYF
>-|TRBV6-6
CASVVRLAGNEQFF
>-|TRBV28
CASSPLAGHYNEQFF
>-|TRBV5-6
CASSLATLNYEQYF
>-|TRBV27
CASSLSTGDGSEQFF
>-|TRBV5-6
CASSFDTNEQFF
>once|TRBV19
CASSRTATAYNEQFF
>-|TRBV10-3
CAISKDSTSEAFF
>-|TRBV9
CASRALQGRVNTEAFF
>-|TRBV27
CASSLSDRLGSTDTQYF
>-|TRBV7-8
CASSAEWTESSYGYTF
>-|TRBV6-5
CASSLDRGTYEQYF
>-|TRBV12-3/TRBV12-4
CASRLAGGDTQYF
>-|TRBV5-5
CASSRTGGAGQPQHF
>-|TRBV11-3
CASSSGGSLNEQFF
>-|TRBV11-3
CASSLRERYNEQFF
>-|TRBV24-1
CATSAQDITDTQYF
>few|TRBV25-1
CASSSPGGTQRGSEQYF
>few|TRBV30
CAWRRQGRNEQFF
>-|TRBV28
CASRKRTSGSWYEQFF
>few|TRBV7-9
CASSLFPASGIGELFF